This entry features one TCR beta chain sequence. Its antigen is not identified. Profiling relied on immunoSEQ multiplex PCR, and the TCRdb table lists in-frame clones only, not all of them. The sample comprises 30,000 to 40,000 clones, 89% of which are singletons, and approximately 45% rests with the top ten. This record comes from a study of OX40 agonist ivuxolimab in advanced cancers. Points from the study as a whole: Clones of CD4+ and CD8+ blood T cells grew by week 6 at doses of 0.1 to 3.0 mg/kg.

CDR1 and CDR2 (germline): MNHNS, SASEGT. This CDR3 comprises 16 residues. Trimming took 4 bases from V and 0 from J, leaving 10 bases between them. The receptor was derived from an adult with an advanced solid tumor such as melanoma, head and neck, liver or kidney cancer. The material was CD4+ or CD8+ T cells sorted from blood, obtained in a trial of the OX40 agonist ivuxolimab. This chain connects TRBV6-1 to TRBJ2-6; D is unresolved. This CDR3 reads CASSVRVISGANVLTF. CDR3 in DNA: TGTGCCAGCAGTGTTAGGGTTATCTCTGGGGCCAACGTCCTGACTTTC.